The sequence of this TCR beta chain was determined in a study of T cell responses to AZD1222 COVID-19 vaccine (dated by TCRdb to the early 2020s). The study in broad terms: TCR sequencing was performed for about 250 trial participants, of whom some 200 were given two doses of AZD1222 and approximately 26 were given two doses of MenACWY control vaccine. Enrollment into the trials was organized by age into subgroups of 18-55, 56-69 and 70-plus years, and those subgroups contained approximately 160, 26 and 62 TCR-sequenced participants, respectively.

The CDR3 regions of human TCRbeta chains were subjected to immunosequencing. From the authors' description of their analysis: TCRs in the repertoires were compared against a reference library of SARS-CoV-2-specific TCRs that had been generated with the MIRA antigen-specificity platform. Breadth was defined as the fraction of unique TCRs that were SARS-CoV-2-associated. Depth was defined as the fraction of total T cells that were SARS-CoV-2-associated. Each spike-specific TCR was assigned to its reactive spike region and to a CD4 or CD8 class using the MIRA data. Log10-transformed breadth and depth values were compared by one-way ANOVA with Sidak's multiple comparisons tests. Drawn from immuneACCESS, this table holds only the in-frame rearrangements with V and J called that TCRdb kept. Clones are partly lost; checked studies trace under half to an unresolved V gene and leave the rest unexplained. V and J calls and clone size are given by that table; D and trimming were obtained from the DNA. The sample has approximately 61,000 clones on record, 81% of them singletons. 26% of the sample comes from the top ten.

What the authors observed across the whole study: Participants were mostly white British and included more females than males, and it was suggested by the authors that clonal diversity may have been underestimated. Reportedly, almost half of the unique spike-specific TCRs recognized epitopes lying outside the regions that are mutated in the B.1.351 and B.1.1.7 variants. Conclusions about previously exposed vaccinees are limited because only six or seven AZD1222 recipients were SARS-CoV-2 seropositive at baseline. Because no day 14 peak-response samples were available, the repertoires could be characterized only after the peak T cell response. After two AZD1222 doses, both the breadth and the depth of spike-specific TCRs were significantly higher than at day 0 and than in MenACWY recipients. The whole spike protein was spanned by vaccine-associated CD4 TCRs, and dominant responses were seen in regions 160-218 and 743-854. The 56-69-year group was small, and its depth increase did not reach significance, likely because of low power.

The time point label here, explained by the study, means: about 28 days (+/-7) after the second vaccine dose. AZD1222 recipients with second doses at about 4 weeks or about 12 weeks were pooled, because spike-specific TCR depth and breadth did not differ between schedules. The vaccinee samples were drawn from two UK trials, COV001 and COV002, one of which was a single-blind randomized controlled phase 2/3 trial testing AZD1222 (ChAdOx1 nCoV-19) in healthy adults. Trial participant PBMC samples were collected at day 0 and day 28 after the second dose for TCRbeta chain sequencing. The germline V gene gives CDR1 as MNHEY and CDR2 as SVGEGT. Reading from cysteine to phenylalanine, the CDR3 counts 13 amino acids. Of the read, only the CDR3 DNA is kept; its 39 bases are in frame from base 1. V gives up 2 bases and J gives up 5 bases, and the segment between their germline ends measures 10 bases. On this clone: Its specific antigen is unknown. No base-level quality is on record; no much larger clone is a single base apart.

The chain links TRBV6-2 or TRBV6-3 with TRBJ2-7; no D segment can be confidently identified. Sequencing used peripheral blood, obtained 28 days after the second AZD1222 dose. This clonotype was sampled from an adult who received the AZD1222 COVID-19 vaccine. The sequence in DNA is TGTGCCAGCAGTTACAACTACCAGAACGAGCAGTACTTC. Translated, it gives CASSYNYQNEQYF.